Listed here are 12 T cell receptor beta chains from one sample, sequenced in a study of sequential checkpoint blockade in melanoma (dated by TCRdb to about 2019). The treatment or condition label of this sample denotes: randomized to nivolumab then ipilimumab (arm A) or the reverse (arm B). The library was built by means of the immunoSEQ multiplex PCR assay. What TCRdb holds here is the immuneACCESS table cut down to in-frame rearrangements. Part of the clones is not present; checked against another copy, under half of the missing clones reflect an unresolved V gene, and the others are unexplained. The sample table records 17,000 or so clones; roughly 53% of these occur just once. The ten largest clonotypes hold 17% of the sample. The material was CD8+ T cells sorted from blood (inferred from file names), obtained from a patient given nivolumab and ipilimumab in sequence. The receptors here all came from a human donor with melanoma.

This clone was picked up a small number of times. The chain couples TRBV10-3 to TRBJ2-7, with 8 bases matching TRBD2. The CDR3 runs 15 residues. CDR1 is ENHRY and CDR2 is SYGVKD in the germline V gene. V dropped 0 bases and J dropped 2; count of bases not matched to a gene: 3. The CDR3 loop reads CAISESSGLAYEQYF. The DNA of the CDR3 is TGTGCCATCAGTGAGTCCTCGGGACTAGCCTACGAGCAGTACTTC.

In this sample, this clone turned up a few times. The rearrangement uses TRBV7-9 and TRBJ2-1; TRBD1 matches at 9 bases. Germline V gives CDR1 SEHNR, CDR2 FQNEAQ (reference sequence). The V gene end was trimmed by 4 bases and the J gene end by 1 base; junction bases not matched to a gene: 2. This CDR3 is built from 15 residues. CDR3 nucleotides: TGTGCCAGCAGCTCCGGGACAGGGTCCTACAATGAGCAGTTCTTC. Its translation is CASSSGTGSYNEQFF.

Comments on this clone: The junction shows a germline mismatch at one end, possibly a read error. The chain uses TRBV5-1 and TRBJ1-2; D unclear. The germline V gene has CDR1 SGHRS and CDR2 YFSETQ. There are 13 residues in the CDR3. The CDR3 DNA reads TGTGCCAGCAGCTTCAACAGTCTGAATGGCTACACCTTC. Protein: CASSFNSLNGYTF.

This clone was recorded only once. J is TRBJ1-2 and V is TRBV2, with 9 nucleotides matching TRBD1. V lost 3 bases and J lost 3; bases outside the gene matches: 11. Germline assignment: CDR1 SNHLY and CDR2 FYNNEI. The CDR3 is 17 residues long. CDR3 in amino acids: CASSDVPRDREHYGYTF. CDR3 bases: TGTGCCAGCAGTGATGTTCCCCGGGACAGGGAACACTATGGCTACACCTTC.

The J gene is TRBJ2-7, the V gene TRBV27; 9 bases are shared with TRBD1. Germline lookup yields CDR1 MNHEY and CDR2 SMNVEV (reference sequence). The CDR3 consists of 14 residues. The trim removed 5 bases at V and 4 bases at J, leaving 6 bases unmatched. CDR3 residues: CASSIGTGLYEQYF. The CDR3 bases are TGTGCCAGCAGTATAGGGACAGGGTTGTACGAGCAGTACTTC.

This chain links TRBV29-1 with TRBJ2-7; D unresolved. The CDR3 is 14 residues long. The V gene lost 5 bases and the J gene lost 3 bases, with 17 bases spanning the gap. The V gene's germline CDR1 is SQVTM and CDR2 ANQGSEA. CDR3 in amino acids: CSVTAPHRNYEQYF. Written as DNA, the CDR3 is TGCAGCGTTACAGCCCCTCACAGAAACTACGAGCAGTACTTC.

The chain's CDR3 is CAISYRDLNTGELFF. CDR3 nucleotides: TGTGCCATCAGTTACCGGGACTTAAATACCGGGGAGCTGTTTTTT. V usage is TRBV10-3 and J usage is TRBJ2-2; D is perhaps TRBD2 (6 bases). The length of the CDR3 is 15 residues. Trimming took 5 bases from V and 5 from J, leaving 15 bases between them. Germline V CDR1 and CDR2: ENHRY, SYGVKD.

This chain links TRBV19 with TRBJ2-4; no firm D call. CDR3 length equals 13 residues. Trimming cost V 5 bases and J 2 bases, with 7 bases left between them. Germline CDR1 is LNHDA and CDR2 is SQIVND (reference sequence). The CDR3 loop is CASSEVTKNIQYF. Here the CDR3 DNA reads TGTGCCAGTAGTGAGGTTACCAAAAACATTCAGTACTTC. The full variable domain, in which reference TRBV19 and TRBJ2-4 provide the parts outside the CDR3, is DGGITQSPKYLFRKEGQNVTLSCEQNLNHDAMYWYRQDPGQGLRLIYYSQIVNDFQKGDIAEGYSVSREKKESFPLTVTSAQKNPTAFYLCASSEVTKNIQYFGAGTRLSVL.

The CDR3 loop reads CASSQVSLGGELFF. The CDR3 DNA follows: TGCGCCAGCAGCCAAGTATCGCTAGGCGGGGAGCTGTTTTTT. This chain links TRBV4-1 with TRBJ2-2; no firm D call. The germline gives CDR1 MGHRA, CDR2 YSYEKL. There are 14 residues in the CDR3. Trimming pared 1 base from V and 7 bases from J, leaving 10 bases between.

The V gene is TRBV5-1, the J gene TRBJ1-5; D is unclear. V was cut by 0 bases and J by 0 bases, with 4 bases left in between. From germline, CDR1 is SGHRS and CDR2 YFSETQ. The CDR3 covers 14 residues. CDR3 loop: CASSLGSSNQPQHF. In DNA form, the CDR3 reads TGCGCCAGCAGCTTGGGTAGTAGCAATCAGCCCCAGCATTTT. Together with reference TRBV5-1 and TRBJ1-5, the CDR3 gives the full variable domain: KAGVTQTPRYLIKTRGQQVTLSCSPISGHRSVSWYQQTPGQGLQFLFEYFSETQRNKGNFPGRFSGRQFSNSRSEMNVSTLELGDSALYLCASSLGSSNQPQHFGDGTRLSIL.

This clone showed up just once. The J gene is TRBJ2-7, the V gene TRBV30, with D maybe TRBD1 (6 bases). The CDR3 has 13 amino acids. The germline gives CDR1 GTSNPN, CDR2 SVGIG (reference sequence). Trimming removed 1 base from V and 7 bases from J, with 14 bases in between. The CDR3 DNA sequence: TGTGCCTGGAGTGCGACAGGCTGGGGGGAGCAGTACTTC. Translating gives CAWSATGWGEQYF.

This clone has a single count. The chain recombines TRBV7-6 with TRBJ2-1; 16 positions match TRBD2. The CDR3 length is 16 residues. V gave up 3 bases and J gave up 8 bases; unmatched junction bases: 4. Germline CDR1 and CDR2: SGHVS and FNYEAQ. For the CDR3, the DNA is TGTGCCAGCAGCTTCCCCGGGACTAGCGGGGGGGATGAGCAGTTCTTC. It yields the protein CASSFPGTSGGDEQFF.